This T cell receptor (beta chain) was retrieved from a study of monozygotic twins with inflammatory bowel disease. Concerning this clonotype itself: Its antigen remains unknown.

This CDR3 comprises 14 residues. Germline CDR1 reads WSHSY; CDR2 reads SAAADI. With eight separate reactions per sample, the authors made cDNA. UMIs that had a 6-nucleotide sample barcode were put in using template switching. TCRdb re-called the 5' RACE reads, yielding one record per CDR3 amino acid sequence without DNA. The table lists 440,000 or so distinct CDR3 sequences. Study results and caveats: Repertoire similarity was not found to differ between concordant and discordant twins, possibly from limited power.

Source material: blood. This receptor was taken from a human donor with ulcerative colitis or Crohn's disease, or a healthy co-twin of an affected twin (not recorded which). This chain links TRBV10-2 with TRBJ2-5; TCRdb lists TRBD1, though no DNA is available to test this call. This CDR3 reads CASSINWGEETQYF.